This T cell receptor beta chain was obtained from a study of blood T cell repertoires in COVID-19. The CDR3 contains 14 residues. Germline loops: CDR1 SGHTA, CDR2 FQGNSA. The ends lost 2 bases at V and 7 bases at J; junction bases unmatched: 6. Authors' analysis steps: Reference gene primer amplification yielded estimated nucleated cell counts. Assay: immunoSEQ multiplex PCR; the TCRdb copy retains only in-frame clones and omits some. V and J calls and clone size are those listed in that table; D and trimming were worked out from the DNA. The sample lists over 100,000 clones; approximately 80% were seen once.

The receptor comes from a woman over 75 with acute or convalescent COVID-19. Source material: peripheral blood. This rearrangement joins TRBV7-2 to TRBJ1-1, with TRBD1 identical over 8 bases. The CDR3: CASSLLGQESEAFF. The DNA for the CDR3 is TGTGCCAGCAGCTTATTGGGACAGGAAAGTGAAGCTTTCTTT.